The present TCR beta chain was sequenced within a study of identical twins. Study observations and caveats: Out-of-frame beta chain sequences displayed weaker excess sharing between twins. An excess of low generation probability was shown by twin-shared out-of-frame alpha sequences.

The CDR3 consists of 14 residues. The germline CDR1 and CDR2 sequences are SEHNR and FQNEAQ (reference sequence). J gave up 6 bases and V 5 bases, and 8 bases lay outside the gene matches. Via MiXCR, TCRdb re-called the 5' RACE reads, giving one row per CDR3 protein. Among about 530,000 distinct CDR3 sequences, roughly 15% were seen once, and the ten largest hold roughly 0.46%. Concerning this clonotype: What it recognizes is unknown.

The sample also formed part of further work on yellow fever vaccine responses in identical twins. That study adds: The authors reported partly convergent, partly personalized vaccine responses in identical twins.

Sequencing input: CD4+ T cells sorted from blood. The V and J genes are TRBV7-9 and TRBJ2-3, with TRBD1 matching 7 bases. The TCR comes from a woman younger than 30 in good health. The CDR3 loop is CASSMNRGRDTQYF. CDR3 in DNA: TGTGCCAGCAGCATGAACAGGGGAAGGGATACGCAGTATTTT.